The following is a T cell receptor (beta chain) sequence with its context. Its target antigen remains unknown. No much larger clonotype is one base removed from it; base qualities were not supplied. Participants in the prospective study were enrolled through a virtual design, were aged roughly 18 to 90 years, and lived in fewer than 30 United States geographic areas. In the prospective study, cohorts were assigned on the basis of participant-reported clinical history obtained from a screening survey and a study questionnaire. Recovered participants in ImmuneRACE Cohort 3 were defined by two consecutive negative NP/OP PCR tests, clearance by a healthcare professional, or resolution of symptoms. Each participant in the prospective study had whole blood, serum and a nasopharyngeal or oropharyngeal swab collected by mobile phlebotomists. Additional blood draws and questionnaires over an approximately 2-month period could optionally be provided by prospective study participants. Before DNA extraction, blood samples from the prospective study were shipped at room temperature or frozen.

TCRbeta CDR3 regions were amplified from genomic DNA by means of the immunoSEQ Assay, a bias-controlled multiplex PCR. The authors' pipeline ran thus. Nucleated cell counts per sample were estimated from amplification of reference gene primers within the assay. To quantify the absolute abundance of each unique TCRbeta CDR3 rearrangement, sequence reads were collapsed and filtered. For each sample, productive Simpson clonality was calculated as the square root of Simpson's diversity index over productive rearrangements. TCRdb took over this immuneACCESS table, retaining in-frame rearrangements with V and J assigned. Such tables are incomplete; in checked studies, under half of the missing clones stem from an unresolved V gene, and the remainder is unexplained. V and J calls and clone size are those listed in that table; D and trimming were worked out from the DNA. Present in this sample are 350,000 to 400,000 clones, roughly nine tenths of which were seen just once. The ten top clones hold around 3% of the sample.

This record comes from a study of blood T cell repertoires in COVID-19 (dated by TCRdb to 2019 to 2021). Describing the broader study: The collaborator samples originated in the United States, Italy and Spain and spanned the acute and convalescent phases of COVID-19. Subjects who had been exposed to COVID-19, were actively infected with it, or had recovered from it provided the deeply sampled blood TCRbeta repertoires that made up the dataset. HLA class I and class II types, where available, came from metadata supplied by the sample provider rather than from assay-based typing. Samples came from the ongoing ImmuneRACE study (first 160 participants) plus 1,254 subjects from 6 global collaborators. The repertoires were released in a freely available public database meant as a resource for research on the immune response to SARS-CoV-2. The material from the prospective study consisted of cDNA or gDNA derived from T cells, B-cell-depleted T cells, or PBMCs. Sample metadata almost always included a de-identified subject ID, COVID-19 status, age in years and sex.

General findings and caveats noted by the study authors: The quantity of clinical and demographic metadata differed by source and by participant and was supplied without curation.

The germline V and J ends show losses of 9 bases and 0 bases respectively, and no gene match explains 7 bases of the junction. The CDR3 spans 15 residues, from the cysteine through the phenylalanine. This entry keeps only the CDR3 DNA: 45 bases, framed from base 1. The germline V gene gives CDR1 as MNHEY and CDR2 as SVGAGI. The sequence was collected from a woman aged 25 to 39 who had recovered from COVID-19. The chain was built from TRBV6-5 and TRBJ2-1; TRBD2 matches 8 bases in the middle. Sequencing was done on a sample of PBMCs or T cells enriched from blood (not recorded which). CDR3 region: CARVLAEYSYNEQFF. The DNA sequence is given as TGTGCCAGGGTACTAGCGGAATACTCCTACAATGAGCAGTTCTTC.